The rows below give T cell receptor beta chains drawn from one sample of a study of blood T cells in healthy people across ages. TCRdb re-called the 5' RACE reads with MiXCR, one entry per CDR3 protein. The table has around 1.5 million distinct CDR3 sequences, roughly 32% seen once. The sequencing sample was made of blood. Every receptor here comes from a woman aged 25-40 years in good health. Both conserved end residues are part of each CDR3. The D gene is left open where the match is weak. Clone size appears in some rows only: once, few, many, or a class for an expanded clone.

abundance: few; d_gene: TRBD2; v_gene: TRBV4-2; j_gene: TRBJ2-7; CDR3nt: TGTGCCAGCAGCCAAGAGGCTAGCGGAGGCCTCTCCTACGAGCAGTACTTC; CDR3aa: CASSQEASGGLSYEQYF
abundance: .; d_gene: .; v_gene: TRBV5-1; j_gene: TRBJ2-5; CDR3nt: TGCGCCAGCAGCTTGGGGCTAGGGGCACCTCTTTTACTTGAGACCCAGTACTTC; CDR3aa: CASSLGLGAPLLLETQYF
abundance: .; d_gene: TRBD2; v_gene: TRBV7-8; j_gene: TRBJ2-7; CDR3nt: TGTGCCAGCAGCTTAGGATTCCTGCTAGCGGGAGTAACGCAGTACTTC; CDR3aa: CASSLGFLLAGVTQYF
abundance: few; d_gene: .; v_gene: TRBV5-5; j_gene: TRBJ2-2; CDR3nt: TGTGCCAGCAGCCAGTGGCCCCCCGGGAACACCGGGGAGCTGTTTTTT; CDR3aa: CASSQWPPGNTGELFF
abundance: few; d_gene: .; v_gene: TRBV6-4; j_gene: TRBJ2-3; CDR3nt: TGTGCCAGCAGTGAGGGTAGGTCGAGGTATTTT; CDR3aa: CASSEGRSRYF
abundance: few; d_gene: .; v_gene: TRBV25-1; j_gene: TRBJ2-1; CDR3nt: TGTGCCAGCGGCCCAGACCCATTCAATGAGCAGTTCTTC; CDR3aa: CASGPDPFNEQFF
abundance: many; d_gene: .; v_gene: TRBV4-1; j_gene: TRBJ2-3; CDR3nt: TGCGCCAGCAGCCAAGGGAACAGCAAGGCCCCTCTGGATACGCAGTATTTT; CDR3aa: CASSQGNSKAPLDTQYF
abundance: .; d_gene: TRBD1; v_gene: TRBV29-1; j_gene: TRBJ1-1; CDR3nt: TGCAGCGTTGAAGGGGACAGCCGAACTGAAGCTTTCTTT; CDR3aa: CSVEGDSRTEAFF
abundance: .; d_gene: .; v_gene: TRBV12-3/TRBV12-4; j_gene: TRBJ2-5; CDR3nt: TGTGCCAGCAGTTTCGACAGGCCGGGGGAGACCCAGTACTTC; CDR3aa: CASSFDRPGETQYF
abundance: once; d_gene: .; v_gene: TRBV2; j_gene: TRBJ2-1; CDR3nt: TGTGCCAGCAGACAGGGAGAAATCGATGAGCAGTTCTTC; CDR3aa: CASRQGEIDEQFF
abundance: few; d_gene: .; v_gene: TRBV15; j_gene: TRBJ2-5; CDR3nt: TGTGCCACCAGCAGAGATCCGACTAACCAAGAGACCCAGTACTTC; CDR3aa: CATSRDPTNQETQYF
abundance: few; d_gene: .; v_gene: TRBV4-1; j_gene: TRBJ1-6; CDR3nt: TGCGCCAGCAGCCAGCCCGGGACGGCTTCACCCCTCCACTTT; CDR3aa: CASSQPGTASPLHF
abundance: .; d_gene: TRBD1; v_gene: TRBV10-3; j_gene: TRBJ2-3; CDR3nt: TGTGCCACCCCGGGACAGGAAGGGAAACCACAATCCACAGATACGCAGTATTTT; CDR3aa: CATPGQEGKPQSTDTQYF
abundance: few; d_gene: TRBD2; v_gene: TRBV9; j_gene: TRBJ2-1; CDR3nt: TGTGCCAGCAGCGTAATAGCGGGGATCAACAATGAGCAGTTCTTC; CDR3aa: CASSVIAGINNEQFF
abundance: few; d_gene: .; v_gene: TRBV7-8; j_gene: TRBJ2-2; CDR3nt: TGTGCCAGCAGCTTAGTGGTGGTCACGAACACCGGGGAGCTGTTTTTT; CDR3aa: CASSLVVVTNTGELFF
abundance: .; d_gene: .; v_gene: TRBV6-1; j_gene: TRBJ1-1; CDR3nt: TGTGCCAGCAGTCGGCAGGGGTTTGATGAAGCTTTCTTT; CDR3aa: CASSRQGFDEAFF
abundance: .; d_gene: .; v_gene: TRBV28; j_gene: TRBJ2-1; CDR3nt: TGTGCCAGCAGTTTCGCAGGGAGTCAGTTCTTC; CDR3aa: CASSFAGSQFF
abundance: many; d_gene: TRBD2; v_gene: TRBV12-3/TRBV12-4; j_gene: TRBJ2-1; CDR3nt: TGTGCCAGCAGTATTAGCGGGCGAACCTACAATGAGCAGTTCTTC; CDR3aa: CASSISGRTYNEQFF
abundance: many; d_gene: .; v_gene: TRBV29-1; j_gene: TRBJ1-1; CDR3nt: TGCAGCGTTGATGCCGCCGGGGGGATGAACACTGAAGCTTTCTTT; CDR3aa: CSVDAAGGMNTEAFF
abundance: .; d_gene: TRBD2; v_gene: TRBV9; j_gene: TRBJ2-3; CDR3nt: TGTGCCAGCAGCGTAGAAACGGGGGGTGTCACAGATACGCAGTATTTT; CDR3aa: CASSVETGGVTDTQYF
abundance: few; d_gene: TRBD2; v_gene: TRBV9; j_gene: TRBJ2-3; CDR3nt: TGTGCCAGCAGCTTGAGCGGGGGACCTAGCACAGATACGCAGTATTTT; CDR3aa: CASSLSGGPSTDTQYF
abundance: few; d_gene: TRBD2; v_gene: TRBV18; j_gene: TRBJ2-5; CDR3nt: TGTGCCAGCTCACCACCTAGGACTAGCTTGAAGACCCAGTACTTC; CDR3aa: CASSPPRTSLKTQYF
abundance: few; d_gene: .; v_gene: TRBV30; j_gene: TRBJ2-5; CDR3nt: TGTGCCTGGAGGACAGGACCATCGAAAGAGACCCAGTACTTC; CDR3aa: CAWRTGPSKETQYF
abundance: few; d_gene: .; v_gene: TRBV11-1; j_gene: TRBJ2-7; CDR3nt: TGTGCCAGCAGCTTAGGGGGGCTCGCAAACTACGAGCAGTACTTC; CDR3aa: CASSLGGLANYEQYF
abundance: .; d_gene: .; v_gene: TRBV9; j_gene: TRBJ2-1; CDR3nt: TGTGCCAGCAGCGTATTCTTAGACACCTACAATGAGCAGTTCTTC; CDR3aa: CASSVFLDTYNEQFF
abundance: .; d_gene: .; v_gene: TRBV7-2; j_gene: TRBJ2-7; CDR3nt: TGTGCCAGCAGCCCCCTTAATAGCGGAACTTACGAGCAGTACTTC; CDR3aa: CASSPLNSGTYEQYF
abundance: .; d_gene: .; v_gene: TRBV4-1; j_gene: TRBJ2-6; CDR3nt: TGCGCCAGCAGCCAGAACAGCGGGGGGGCCAACGTCCTGACTTTC; CDR3aa: CASSQNSGGANVLTF
abundance: few; d_gene: .; v_gene: TRBV28; j_gene: TRBJ2-7; CDR3nt: TGTGCCAGCAGTACCCGGAAGGGTGCCTACGAGCAGTACTTC; CDR3aa: CASSTRKGAYEQYF
abundance: .; d_gene: TRBD2; v_gene: TRBV18; j_gene: TRBJ2-1; CDR3nt: TGTGCCAGCTCAACCTGGACTAGCGGGAACAATGAGCAGTTCTTC; CDR3aa: CASSTWTSGNNEQFF
abundance: .; d_gene: .; v_gene: TRBV20-1; j_gene: TRBJ2-3; CDR3nt: TGCAGTGCTAGACCTGAAGCATCGGGGAAGGTTTCAGATACGCAGTATTTT; CDR3aa: CSARPEASGKVSDTQYF
abundance: .; d_gene: .; v_gene: TRBV6-2/TRBV6-3; j_gene: TRBJ1-1; CDR3nt: TGTGCCAGCAGTCAGGACTTGTCTGAAGCTTTCTTT; CDR3aa: CASSQDLSEAFF
abundance: .; d_gene: .; v_gene: TRBV27; j_gene: TRBJ2-7; CDR3nt: TGTGCCGGCAGTACAAAGGGGTTTAGGGGCTACGAGCAGTACTTC; CDR3aa: CAGSTKGFRGYEQYF
abundance: few; d_gene: TRBD1; v_gene: TRBV7-9; j_gene: TRBJ1-4; CDR3nt: TGTGCCAGCAGCTTGGGTATACAGGGGGCGTTAAGCGAAAAACTGTTTTTT; CDR3aa: CASSLGIQGALSEKLFF
abundance: .; d_gene: .; v_gene: TRBV2; j_gene: TRBJ2-7; CDR3nt: TGTGCCAGCAGTGAGCCAGAGCCCTACGAGCAGTACTTC; CDR3aa: CASSEPEPYEQYF
abundance: .; d_gene: TRBD2; v_gene: TRBV19; j_gene: TRBJ2-7; CDR3nt: TGTGCCAGTAGTATTGGGAGCGGGGAAATCTACGAGCAGTACTTC; CDR3aa: CASSIGSGEIYEQYF
abundance: once; d_gene: .; v_gene: TRBV7-3; j_gene: TRBJ2-3; CDR3nt: TGTGCCAGCAGGGCTACCACCGGAGCAGATACGCAGTATTTT; CDR3aa: CASRATTGADTQYF
abundance: few; d_gene: .; v_gene: TRBV21-1; j_gene: TRBJ2-7; CDR3nt: TGTGCCAGCAGCAAATCGGGAAACCACCACCGGGACAACGGCGCCTACGAGCAGTACTTC; CDR3aa: CASSKSGNHHRDNGAYEQYF
abundance: .; d_gene: .; v_gene: TRBV5-1; j_gene: TRBJ2-1; CDR3nt: TGCGCCAGCAGCTTGGGTGCGGGCCCCAGGGATGAGCAGTTCTTC; CDR3aa: CASSLGAGPRDEQFF
abundance: .; d_gene: .; v_gene: TRBV15; j_gene: TRBJ2-1; CDR3nt: TGTGCCACCAGCAGAGTGGCTAGCGAGGAGACCCAGTTCTTC; CDR3aa: CATSRVASEETQFF
abundance: .; d_gene: TRBD2; v_gene: TRBV7-9; j_gene: TRBJ2-7; CDR3nt: TGTGCCAGCAGCTTAGAAGGGACTAGTGACGAGCAGTACTTC; CDR3aa: CASSLEGTSDEQYF
abundance: few; d_gene: .; v_gene: TRBV9; j_gene: TRBJ1-3; CDR3nt: TGTGCCAGCAGCGTAGAGGACGCATTCGTAAACACCATATATTTT; CDR3aa: CASSVEDAFVNTIYF
abundance: .; d_gene: .; v_gene: TRBV9; j_gene: TRBJ2-2; CDR3nt: TGTGCCAGCAGCGTTGCGACCCCCAACACCGGGGAGCTGTTTTTT; CDR3aa: CASSVATPNTGELFF
abundance: few; d_gene: .; v_gene: TRBV29-1; j_gene: TRBJ2-7; CDR3nt: TGCAGCGTTGGGGGTGAGAGCTCCTACAATGAGCAGTACTTC; CDR3aa: CSVGGESSYNEQYF
abundance: .; d_gene: TRBD1; v_gene: TRBV28; j_gene: TRBJ1-5; CDR3nt: TGTGCCAGCATCATGTATAGGGACAGCCCTAGCAATCAGCCCCAGCATTTT; CDR3aa: CASIMYRDSPSNQPQHF
abundance: .; d_gene: .; v_gene: TRBV27; j_gene: TRBJ2-3; CDR3nt: TGTGCCAGCAGTTTACTGGGATTGAGCACAGATACGCAGTATTTT; CDR3aa: CASSLLGLSTDTQYF
abundance: few; d_gene: TRBD1; v_gene: TRBV7-9; j_gene: TRBJ2-7; CDR3nt: TGTGCCAGCAGCTGGCCAACCGGGACAGGGGTGGGGTCCTACGAGCAGTACTTC; CDR3aa: CASSWPTGTGVGSYEQYF
abundance: few; d_gene: TRBD1; v_gene: TRBV20-1; j_gene: TRBJ1-6; CDR3nt: TGCAGTGCTATCCGAGACAGGGCGAATTCACCCCTCCACTTT; CDR3aa: CSAIRDRANSPLHF
abundance: .; d_gene: TRBD1; v_gene: TRBV5-1; j_gene: TRBJ2-1; CDR3nt: TGCGCCAGCAGCTCCAGCGGGACAGGGGGCAATGAGCAGTTCTTC; CDR3aa: CASSSSGTGGNEQFF
abundance: .; d_gene: .; v_gene: TRBV7-9; j_gene: TRBJ1-2; CDR3nt: TGTGCCAGCAGCCGGCACGGGACCGAGTATAACTATGGCTACACCTTC; CDR3aa: CASSRHGTEYNYGYTF
abundance: few; d_gene: TRBD2; v_gene: TRBV12-5; j_gene: TRBJ2-5; CDR3nt: TGTGCTAGTGGTTTGGGACTAGCGAAAGAGACCCAGTACTTC; CDR3aa: CASGLGLAKETQYF
abundance: .; d_gene: .; v_gene: TRBV5-1; j_gene: TRBJ2-3; CDR3nt: TGCGCCAGCAGCTCGGACGGCCTTAGCACAGATACGCAGTATTTT; CDR3aa: CASSSDGLSTDTQYF
abundance: .; d_gene: .; v_gene: TRBV7-2; j_gene: TRBJ1-2; CDR3nt: TGTGCCAGCAGAGGGGTCTATGGCTACACCTTC; CDR3aa: CASRGVYGYTF
abundance: .; d_gene: .; v_gene: TRBV4-1; j_gene: TRBJ2-3; CDR3nt: TGCGCCAGCAGCCAAGTGACTAGTTCCGCAGATACGCAGTATTTT; CDR3aa: CASSQVTSSADTQYF
abundance: .; d_gene: TRBD1; v_gene: TRBV11-2; j_gene: TRBJ2-7; CDR3nt: TGTGCCAGCAGCTTTCCACCCGGGACAGGCTACGAGCAGTACTTC; CDR3aa: CASSFPPGTGYEQYF